The rows below give T cell receptor beta chains drawn from one sample of a study of blood T cell repertoires in COVID-19. Some clones are missing from TCRdb's copy, which holds only in-frame ones; the method was immunoSEQ multiplex PCR. The sample contains 75,000 to 100,000 clones, roughly 80% of which appear only once. Sequenced input: peripheral blood. All receptors come from a woman older than 75 with acute or convalescent COVID-19. The CDR3 runs from the conserved cysteine through the conserved F or W. A D gene is named only where the DNA matches it firmly. Clone size is stated in some rows and not others, as once, few, many or a class when expanded.

size	V	J	D	CDR3	DNA
NA	TRBV9	TRBJ2-1	TRBD2	CASSVSGGTYNEQFF	TGTGCCAGCAGCGTAAGCGGGGGAACCTACAATGAGCAGTTCTTC
NA	TRBV6-5	TRBJ2-2	TRBD1	CASTLGTASGELFF	TGTGCCAGCACCTTGGGGACAGCGTCCGGGGAGCTGTTTTTT
NA	TRBV24-1	TRBJ1-5	NA	CATSGGDNSNQPQHF	TGTGCCACCAGTGGTGGGGACAATAGCAATCAGCCCCAGCATTTT
NA	TRBV7-6	TRBJ1-1	TRBD1	CASSLAGQGTEAFF	TGTGCCAGCAGCTTAGCGGGACAGGGCACTGAAGCTTTCTTT
once	TRBV7-9	TRBJ2-5	NA	CASSLQGWTQYF	TGTGCCAGCAGCTTACAGGGGTGGACCCAGTACTTC
NA	TRBV5-4	TRBJ1-1	NA	CASSLGARVNTEAFF	TGTGCCAGCAGCTTAGGGGCAAGGGTCAACACTGAAGCTTTCTTT
NA	TRBV18	TRBJ2-7	TRBD1	CASSPPGQGYYEQYF	TGTGCCAGCTCACCACCGGGACAGGGGTATTACGAGCAGTACTTC
NA	TRBV5-5	TRBJ2-1	TRBD2	CASRLGLDYNEQFF	TGTGCCAGCAGGTTGGGACTAGACTACAATGAGCAGTTCTTC
NA	TRBV6-2/TRBV6-3	TRBJ1-2	NA	CASSYQGGYGYTF	TGTGCCAGCAGTTATCAGGGCGGCTATGGCTACACCTTC
once	TRBV7-9	TRBJ1-1	TRBD1	CASSPRTGGITEAFF	TGTGCCAGCAGCCCGAGGACAGGGGGGATCACTGAAGCTTTCTTT
NA	TRBV12-3/TRBV12-4	TRBJ1-1	NA	CASIRQGNTEAFF	TGTGCCAGCATTAGGCAGGGGAACACTGAAGCTTTCTTT
few	TRBV19	TRBJ2-3	TRBD1	CASSIGGTGRLTDTQYF	TGTGCCAGTAGTATAGGAGGGACAGGGAGACTGACAGATACGCAGTATTTT
NA	TRBV24-1	TRBJ2-7	NA	CATSASDTYEQYF	TGTGCCACCAGTGCCTCGGACACTTACGAGCAGTACTTC
NA	TRBV20-1	TRBJ1-2	NA	CSASSNPGNYGYTF	TGCAGTGCTAGTTCCAATCCAGGGAACTATGGCTACACCTTC